This T cell receptor (beta chain) was observed in a study of T cells expressing NK-cell markers. From the 5' RACE reads, TCRdb lists one entry per CDR3 protein and no DNA. Recorded here are 500,000 or so distinct CDR3 sequences; the top ten clones represent around 3.3%. CDR1 and CDR2 (germline): SQVTM, ANQGSEA. This CDR3 is 13 amino acids long. This receptor was taken from a man between 18 and 35 years old in good health. This rearrangement joins TRBV29-1 to TRBJ2-3; TCRdb names TRBD1, which stays unverified in the absence of DNA. Input material: blood T cells: a sorted CD56 or NKG2C T cell subset, CD4+ or CD8+ T cells, or bulk PBMC T cells (not recorded which). CDR3 in amino acids: CSSRGLMADTQYF.